The rows below give T cell receptor beta chains drawn from one sample of a study of cytotoxic CD8 clonotypes in ibrutinib-treated CLL. TCRdb keeps only in-frame clones here, not all; method: immunoSEQ multiplex PCR. The sample lists fewer than 400,000 clones; roughly two thirds were seen once. Sequencing was performed on PBMCs, taken after 36 months of ibrutinib treatment. These receptors all come from a human donor with chronic lymphocytic leukemia. Each CDR3 is given with its conserved first and last residue. A D gene is named only where the DNA matches it firmly. The size field is filled for only some rows; it gives once, few, many or a size class.

j_call | v_call | clone_size | d_call | cdr3_length | cdr3_aa | cdr3_nt
TRBJ1-6 | TRBV9 | - | - | 15 | CASSPRTGHNSPLHF | TGTGCCAGCAGCCCCCGTACAGGGCATAATTCACCCCTCCACTTT
TRBJ1-1 | TRBV28 | - | TRBD1 | 14 | CASSTRQGSTEAFF | TGTGCCAGCAGTACCCGACAGGGAAGCACTGAAGCTTTCTTT
TRBJ2-7 | TRBV5-1 | - | - | 15 | CASSLDPLSSYEQYF | TGCGCCAGCAGCTTGGATCCCTTAAGCTCCTACGAGCAGTACTTC
TRBJ2-5 | TRBV6-5 | once | - | 15 | CASSTFTGRPETQYF | TGTGCCAGCAGCACTTTTACGGGACGCCCAGAGACCCAGTACTTC
TRBJ2-5 | TRBV14 | once | - | 15 | CASSQDAWVRETQYF | TGTGCCAGCAGCCAAGATGCGTGGGTCCGAGAGACCCAGTACTTC
TRBJ2-3 | TRBV11-2 | - | - | 12 | CASSSRLDTQYF | TGTGCCAGCAGCTCACGGCTAGATACGCAGTATTTT
TRBJ2-2 | TRBV2 | - | - | 15 | CASKRPGLATGELFF | TGTGCCAGCAAACGACCGGGACTCGCGACGGGGGAGCTGTTTTTT
TRBJ2-3 | TRBV28 | once | - | 11 | CASSSTFTQYF | TGTGCCAGCAGTTCCACCTTTACGCAGTATTTT
TRBJ1-2 | TRBV9 | - | TRBD1 | 14 | CASSPRDRVNSYTF | TGTGCCAGCAGCCCCAGGGACAGGGTTAACAGCTACACCTTC
TRBJ1-2 | TRBV4-1 | - | - | 14 | CASSLGRLDPGYTF | TGCGCCAGCAGCCTGGGACGGTTGGATCCTGGCTACACCTTC
TRBJ2-5 | TRBV6-5 | - | - | 14 | CASSPTGRGETQYF | TGTGCCAGCAGTCCCACCGGCAGGGGAGAGACCCAGTACTTC
TRBJ2-7 | TRBV15 | once | - | 15 | CATSRDVRVGDEQYF | TGTGCCACCAGCAGAGATGTTAGGGTTGGCGACGAGCAGTACTTC
TRBJ1-2 | TRBV19 | - | - | 14 | CASSRTVGVYGYTF | TGTGCCAGTAGTAGGACAGTCGGGGTCTATGGCTACACCTTC
TRBJ2-3 | TRBV5-1 | once | TRBD2 | 16 | CASSRRTSGGADTQYF | TGCGCCAGCAGCAGACGGACTAGCGGGGGAGCGGATACGCAGTATTTT
TRBJ1-2 | TRBV29-1 | - | - | 12 | CSVPGRMSGYTF | TGCAGCGTTCCAGGACGGATGTCGGGCTACACCTTC
TRBJ2-7 | TRBV7-3 | once | - | 13 | CASSSDGKAEQYF | TGTGCCAGCAGCTCGGACGGGAAGGCCGAGCAGTACTTC
TRBJ2-2 | TRBV25-1 | - | TRBD1 | 15 | CASSGTGEVPGELFF | TGTGCCAGCAGTGGGACAGGGGAGGTTCCCGGGGAGCTGTTTTTT
TRBJ2-3 | TRBV12-5 | - | - | 16 | CASGFTPGLITDTQYF | TGTGCTAGTGGTTTCACCCCGGGACTTATCACAGATACGCAGTATTTT
TRBJ1-2 | TRBV10-3 | - | TRBD1 | 12 | CATGQAQFGYTF | TGTGCCACCGGACAGGCCCAGTTTGGCTACACCTTC
TRBJ2-5 | TRBV7-3 | few | TRBD1 | 15 | CASSLGQGARETQYF | TGTGCCAGCAGCTTAGGGCAGGGGGCCCGGGAGACCCAGTACTTC
TRBJ1-6 | TRBV9 | - | - | 17 | CASSADGGPGYNSPLHF | TGTGCCAGCAGCGCCGATGGGGGACCCGGGTACAATTCACCCCTCCACTTT
TRBJ2-1 | TRBV9 | once | TRBD2 | 18 | CASSGPMGLAGVYNEQFF | TGTGCCAGCAGCGGCCCAATGGGACTAGCGGGAGTTTACAATGAGCAGTTCTTC
TRBJ1-4 | TRBV25-1 | - | - | 14 | CASSARRVNEKLFF | TGTGCCAGCAGCGCGCGGAGGGTTAATGAAAAACTGTTTTTT
TRBJ1-4 | TRBV19 | few | - | 12 | CASSILSEKLFF | TGTGCCAGTAGTATTTTGAGCGAAAAACTGTTTTTT
TRBJ2-7 | TRBV5-6 | - | - | 14 | CASSLVGGPYEQYF | TGTGCCAGCAGCTTGGTTGGGGGGCCCTACGAGCAGTACTTC
TRBJ1-2 | TRBV6-5 | few | - | 12 | CASSKDAYGYTF | TGTGCCAGCAGCAAGGACGCCTATGGCTACACCTTC
TRBJ2-2 | TRBV10-3 | - | - | 13 | CATIGGNTGELFF | TGTGCCACAATAGGGGGGAACACCGGGGAGCTGTTTTTT
TRBJ2-7 | TRBV7-2 | - | TRBD2 | 17 | CASSITTGGGLAYEQYF | TGTGCCAGCAGCATAACCACTGGCGGGGGGTTAGCCTACGAGCAGTACTTC
TRBJ2-7 | TRBV5-1 | - | - | 15 | CASSSPDRGTYEQYF | TGCGCCAGCAGCTCCCCCGACAGAGGTACCTACGAGCAGTACTTC
TRBJ2-7 | TRBV28 | - | - | 14 | CASSLLSKAYEQYF | TGTGCCAGCAGTTTACTGAGTAAAGCCTACGAGCAGTACTTC
TRBJ2-7 | TRBV18 | - | - | 15 | CASSPRDSLSYEQYF | TGTGCCAGCTCCCCACGCGACAGCTTATCCTACGAGCAGTACTTC
TRBJ2-1 | TRBV29-1 | once | TRBD1 | 17 | CSVVAPGQGSSYNEQFF | TGCAGCGTTGTCGCCCCGGGACAGGGAAGCTCCTACAATGAGCAGTTCTTC
TRBJ1-2 | TRBV19 | few | - | 14 | CASSPTASNYGYTF | TGTGCCAGTAGTCCGACCGCTAGTAACTATGGCTACACCTTC
TRBJ1-4 | TRBV15 | - | - | 12 | CATSRSSEKLFF | TGTGCCACCAGCAGGTCAAGTGAAAAACTGTTTTTT
TRBJ2-2 | TRBV4-3 | - | - | 15 | CASRLQGPNTGELFF | TGCGCCAGCCGGCTCCAGGGCCCGAACACCGGGGAGCTGTTTTTT
TRBJ1-1 | TRBV7-9 | - | TRBD1 | 16 | CASSPGVGTANTEAFF | TGTGCCAGCAGCCCAGGGGTCGGGACAGCAAACACTGAAGCTTTCTTT
TRBJ1-3 | TRBV28 | - | - | 15 | CASSLTPLGGNTIYF | TGTGCCAGCAGTTTAACCCCCCTGGGAGGAAACACCATATATTTT
TRBJ1-1 | TRBV5-6 | few | - | 15 | CASSFLVGVSTEAFF | TGTGCCAGCAGTTTTTTGGTAGGGGTCTCCACTGAAGCTTTCTTT
TRBJ1-1 | TRBV4-1 | few | - | 13 | CASSPAFHTEAFF | TGCGCCAGCAGCCCGGCCTTTCACACTGAAGCTTTCTTT
TRBJ2-3 | TRBV29-1 | - | - | 18 | CSVEGGQDGLKSTDTQYF | TGCAGCGTTGAAGGGGGGCAAGACGGACTTAAAAGCACAGATACGCAGTATTTT
TRBJ2-7 | TRBV29-1 | - | TRBD1 | 12 | CSVPGQGYEQYF | TGCAGCGTTCCGGGACAGGGCTACGAGCAGTACTTC
TRBJ1-3 | TRBV10-3 | - | - | 18 | CAIRRQAERLYSGNTIYF | TGTGCCATCAGAAGACAGGCCGAACGCCTGTACTCTGGAAACACCATATATTTT
TRBJ1-2 | TRBV19 | - | TRBD1 | 16 | CASSPTGQVRGYGYTF | TGTGCCAGTAGTCCAACCGGACAGGTCAGGGGGTATGGCTACACCTTC
TRBJ1-2 | TRBV4-2 | - | TRBD1 | 14 | CASRQRQGWYGYTF | TGTGCCAGCAGACAACGACAGGGGTGGTATGGCTACACCTTC
TRBJ2-7 | TRBV9 | - | TRBD2 | 13 | CASSPVGGGEQYF | TGTGCCAGCAGCCCCGTGGGCGGGGGAGAGCAGTACTTC
TRBJ2-1 | TRBV5-4 | - | - | 15 | CASSGRLPRIHEQFF | TGTGCCAGCAGCGGACGGCTCCCCCGCATCCATGAGCAGTTCTTC
TRBJ1-5 | TRBV5-6 | - | - | 14 | CASSLGRVGQPQHF | TGTGCCAGCAGCTTGGGCAGGGTTGGGCAGCCCCAGCATTTT
TRBJ1-5 | TRBV7-8 | few | TRBD1 | 17 | CASSGTGGIYSNQPQHF | TGTGCCAGCAGCGGGACAGGAGGAATTTATAGCAATCAGCCCCAGCATTTT
TRBJ2-3 | TRBV13 | - | - | 12 | CASGKDTDTQYF | TGTGCCAGCGGGAAGGACACAGATACGCAGTATTTT
TRBJ2-5 | TRBV20-1 | - | - | 11 | CSAGGQETQYF | TGCAGTGCTGGGGGGCAGGAGACCCAGTACTTC
TRBJ2-7 | TRBV6-1 | - | - | 14 | CASSEAREGYEQYF | TGTGCCAGCAGTGAAGCCAGGGAAGGATACGAGCAGTACTTC
TRBJ2-7 | TRBV19 | few | TRBD1 | 14 | CASSRGQGIYEQYF | TGTGCCAGTAGTAGGGGACAGGGGATTTACGAGCAGTACTTC
TRBJ2-7 | TRBV7-3 | - | TRBD2 | 15 | CASSPPGLAVYEQYF | TGTGCCAGCAGCCCCCCCGGGCTAGCGGTCTACGAGCAGTACTTC
TRBJ2-5 | TRBV18 | - | TRBD1 | 16 | CASSPFATGGGETQYF | TGTGCCAGCTCACCATTCGCGACAGGGGGCGGGGAGACCCAGTACTTC
TRBJ2-1 | TRBV4-1 | - | - | 15 | CASSQDGHLPNEQFF | TGCGCCAGCAGCCAAGATGGACACCTGCCGAATGAGCAGTTCTTC